This T cell receptor beta chain originates from a study of blood T cell repertoires in COVID-19. Study background: T cells, B-cell-depleted T cells, or PBMCs supplied cDNA or gDNA.

CDR3 size: 16 residues. V shed 2 bases and J shed 3 bases, with 16 bases lying between them. Germline CDR1 and CDR2: MNHEY and SVGAGI. Clinical history as reported by participants underpinned cohort assignment. As handled by the study authors: Quantification of nucleated cells was approximated via reference gene primer amplification. The repertoire was sequenced with immunoSEQ multiplex PCR; TCRdb's copy has only in-frame clones and lacks some. V and J calls and clone size come straight from that table; D and trimming were deduced from the DNA. The table lists 200,000 to 250,000 clones, approximately 80% of them singletons, with approximately 4.6% in the top ten.

V and J are TRBV6-5 and TRBJ1-1; D unclear. The sequencing sample was made of PBMCs or T cells enriched from blood (not recorded which). This TCR derives from a man aged 25-45 years with acute COVID-19. The DNA for the CDR3 is TGTGCCAGCAGTTACCGGGGTGTCCATGAGGACACTGAAGCTTTCTTT. Its translation: CASSYRGVHEDTEAFF.